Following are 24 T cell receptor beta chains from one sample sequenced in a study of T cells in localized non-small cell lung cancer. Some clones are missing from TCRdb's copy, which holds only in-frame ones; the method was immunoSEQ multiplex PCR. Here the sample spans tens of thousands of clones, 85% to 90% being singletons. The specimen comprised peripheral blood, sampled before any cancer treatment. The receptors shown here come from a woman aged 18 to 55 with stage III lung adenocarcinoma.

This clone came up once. CDR3 coding DNA: TGTGCCAGCAGTGAGGGGACTAGCGGGGGGAACAATGAGCAGTTCTTC. This translates into CASSEGTSGGNNEQFF. The chain carries TRBV6-4 and TRBJ2-1; 15 bases are a match to TRBD2. V shed 3 bases, J shed 5 bases, and the junction held 2 bases outside the gene matches. CDR1 is MRHNA and CDR2 is SNTAGT in the germline V gene. The CDR3 covers 16 residues.

The CDR3 reads CASSLVSNQPQHF. CDR3 DNA: TGTGCCAGCAGCTTAGTTAGCAATCAGCCCCAGCATTTT. The chain links TRBV7-2 to TRBJ1-5; D uncertain. Germline V gene lookup returns CDR1 SGHTA and CDR2 FQGNSA. The CDR3 is 13 residues long. V was clipped by 1 base and J by 0 bases, with 1 base between them.

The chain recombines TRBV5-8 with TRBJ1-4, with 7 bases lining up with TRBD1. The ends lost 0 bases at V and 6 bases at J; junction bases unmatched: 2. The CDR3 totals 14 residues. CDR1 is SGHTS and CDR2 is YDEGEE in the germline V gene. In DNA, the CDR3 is TGTGCCAGCAGCTTGGGGGACAGTGATGAAAAACTGTTTTTT. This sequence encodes CASSLGDSDEKLFF.

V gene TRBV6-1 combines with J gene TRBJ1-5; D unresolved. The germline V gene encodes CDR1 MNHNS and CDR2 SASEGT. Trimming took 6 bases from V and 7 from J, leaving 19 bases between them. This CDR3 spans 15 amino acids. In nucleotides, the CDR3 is TGTGCCAGCAGAACAGCCTTCACCAGCGGGCAGCCCCAGCATTTT. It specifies CASRTAFTSGQPQHF.

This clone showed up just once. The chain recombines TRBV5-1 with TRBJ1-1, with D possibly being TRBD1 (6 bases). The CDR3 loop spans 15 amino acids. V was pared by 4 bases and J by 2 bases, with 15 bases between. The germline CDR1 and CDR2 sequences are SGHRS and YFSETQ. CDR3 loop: CASSPQTGVNTEAFF. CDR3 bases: TGCGCCAGCAGCCCACAGACAGGAGTAAACACTGAAGCTTTCTTT.

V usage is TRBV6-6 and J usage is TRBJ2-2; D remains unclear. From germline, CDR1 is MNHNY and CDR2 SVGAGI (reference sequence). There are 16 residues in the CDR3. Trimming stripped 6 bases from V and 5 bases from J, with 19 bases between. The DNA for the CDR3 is TGTGCCAGCAGCACCCCCCCTACGGGCGAGACCGGGGAGCTGTTTTTT. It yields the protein CASSTPPTGETGELFF.

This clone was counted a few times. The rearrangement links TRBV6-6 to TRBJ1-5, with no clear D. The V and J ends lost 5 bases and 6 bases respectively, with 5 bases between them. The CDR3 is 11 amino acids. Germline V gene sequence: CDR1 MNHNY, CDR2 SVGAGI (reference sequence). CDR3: CASSQRQPQHF. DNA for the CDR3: TGTGCCAGCAGTCAACGTCAGCCCCAGCATTTT.

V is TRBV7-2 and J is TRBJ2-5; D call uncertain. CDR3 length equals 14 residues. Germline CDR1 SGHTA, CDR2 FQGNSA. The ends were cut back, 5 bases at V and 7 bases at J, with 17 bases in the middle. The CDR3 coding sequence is TGTGCCAGCAGCAACGGGCCCCCTCCGGCGACCCAGTACTTC. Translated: CASSNGPPPATQYF. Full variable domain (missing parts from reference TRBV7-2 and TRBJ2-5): GAGVSQSPSNKVTEKGKDVELRCDPISGHTALYWYRQSLGQGLEFLIYFQGNSAPDKSGLPSDRFSAERTGGSVSTLTIQRTQQEDSAVYLCASSNGPPPATQYFGPGTRLLVL.

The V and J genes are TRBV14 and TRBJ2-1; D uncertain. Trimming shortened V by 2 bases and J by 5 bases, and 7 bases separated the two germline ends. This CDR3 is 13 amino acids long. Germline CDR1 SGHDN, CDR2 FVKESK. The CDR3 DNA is TGTGCCAGCAGCCAACCCTACAACAATGAGCAGTTCTTC. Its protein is CASSQPYNNEQFF.

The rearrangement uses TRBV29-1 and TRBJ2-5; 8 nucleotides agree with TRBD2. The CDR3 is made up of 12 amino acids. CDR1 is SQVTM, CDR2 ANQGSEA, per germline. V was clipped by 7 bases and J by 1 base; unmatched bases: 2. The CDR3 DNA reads TGCAGCGCAACTAGCGGCCAAGAGACCCAGTACTTC. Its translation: CSATSGQETQYF.

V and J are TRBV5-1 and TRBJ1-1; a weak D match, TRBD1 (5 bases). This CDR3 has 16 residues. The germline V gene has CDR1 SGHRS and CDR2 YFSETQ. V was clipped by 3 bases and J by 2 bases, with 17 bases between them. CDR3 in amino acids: CASSSPVGEVNTEAFF. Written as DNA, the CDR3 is TGCGCCAGCAGCTCCCCCGTAGGGGAGGTTAACACTGAAGCTTTCTTT. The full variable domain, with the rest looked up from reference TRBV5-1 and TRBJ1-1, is KAGVTQTPRYLIKTRGQQVTLSCSPISGHRSVSWYQQTPGQGLQFLFEYFSETQRNKGNFPGRFSGRQFSNSRSEMNVSTLELGDSALYLCASSSPVGEVNTEAFFGQGTRLTVV.

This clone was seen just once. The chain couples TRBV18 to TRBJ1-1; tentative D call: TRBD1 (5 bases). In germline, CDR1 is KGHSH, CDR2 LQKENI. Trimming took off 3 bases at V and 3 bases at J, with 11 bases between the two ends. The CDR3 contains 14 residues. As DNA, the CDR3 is TGTGCCAGCTCACCGGGGCCCAGGGACACTGAAGCTTTCTTT. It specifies CASSPGPRDTEAFF.

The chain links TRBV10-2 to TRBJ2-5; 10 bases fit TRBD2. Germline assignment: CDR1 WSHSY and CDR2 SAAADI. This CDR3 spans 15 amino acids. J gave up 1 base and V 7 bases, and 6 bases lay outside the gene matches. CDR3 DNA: TGCGCCAGCACCATTAGCGGGGGGACCCAAGAGACCCAGTACTTC. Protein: CASTISGGTQETQYF.

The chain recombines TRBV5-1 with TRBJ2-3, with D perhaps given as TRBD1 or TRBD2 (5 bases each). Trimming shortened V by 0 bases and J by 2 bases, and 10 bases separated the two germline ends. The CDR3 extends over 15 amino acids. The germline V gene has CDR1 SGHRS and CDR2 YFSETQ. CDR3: CASSLVRGPTDTQYF. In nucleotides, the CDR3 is TGCGCCAGCAGCTTGGTTCGGGGACCCACAGATACGCAGTATTTT.

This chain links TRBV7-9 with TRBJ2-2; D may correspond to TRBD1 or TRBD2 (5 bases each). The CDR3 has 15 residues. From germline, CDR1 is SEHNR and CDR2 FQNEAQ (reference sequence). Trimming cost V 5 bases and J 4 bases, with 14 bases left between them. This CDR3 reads CASSNRDGATGELFF. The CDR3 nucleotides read TGTGCCAGCAGCAACCGGGACGGGGCCACCGGGGAGCTGTTTTTT. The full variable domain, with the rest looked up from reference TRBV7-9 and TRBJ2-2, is DTGVSQNPRHKITKRGQNVTFRCDPISEHNRLYWYRQTLGQGPEFLTYFQNEAQLEKSRLLSDRFSAERPKGSFSTLEIQRTEQGDSAMYLCASSNRDGATGELFFGEGSRLTVL.

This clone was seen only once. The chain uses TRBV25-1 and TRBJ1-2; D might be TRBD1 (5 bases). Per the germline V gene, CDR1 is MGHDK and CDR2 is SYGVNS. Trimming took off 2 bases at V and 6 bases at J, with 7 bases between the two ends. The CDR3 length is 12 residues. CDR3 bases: TGTGCCAGCAGTGAAGGGGCCCATGGCTACACCTTC. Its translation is CASSEGAHGYTF.

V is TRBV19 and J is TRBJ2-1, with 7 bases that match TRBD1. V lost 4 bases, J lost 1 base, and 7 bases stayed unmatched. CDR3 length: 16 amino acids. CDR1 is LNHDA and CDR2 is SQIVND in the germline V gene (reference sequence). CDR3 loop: CASSNPGTVSYNEQFF. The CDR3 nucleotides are TGTGCCAGTAGTAACCCCGGGACAGTTTCCTACAATGAGCAGTTCTTC.

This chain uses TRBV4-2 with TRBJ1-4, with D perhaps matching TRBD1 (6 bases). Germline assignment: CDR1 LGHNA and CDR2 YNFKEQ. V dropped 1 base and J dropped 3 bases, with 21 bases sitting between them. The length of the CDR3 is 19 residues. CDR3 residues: CASSQATQGRMVSNEKLFF. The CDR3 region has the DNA TGTGCCAGCAGCCAAGCCACACAGGGAAGGATGGTTTCTAATGAAAAACTGTTTTTT.

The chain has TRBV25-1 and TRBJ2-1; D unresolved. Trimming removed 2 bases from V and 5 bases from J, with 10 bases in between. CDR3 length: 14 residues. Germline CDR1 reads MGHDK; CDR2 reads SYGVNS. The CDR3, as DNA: TGTGCCAGCAGTGAAATAAGGGCAGACAATGAGCAGTTCTTC. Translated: CASSEIRADNEQFF.

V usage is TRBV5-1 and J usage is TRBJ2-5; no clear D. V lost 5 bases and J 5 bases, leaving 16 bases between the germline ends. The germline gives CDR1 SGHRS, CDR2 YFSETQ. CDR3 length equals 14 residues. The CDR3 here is CASSLGGPVETQYF. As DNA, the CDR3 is TGCGCCAGCAGTCTAGGCGGACCGGTGGAGACCCAGTACTTC. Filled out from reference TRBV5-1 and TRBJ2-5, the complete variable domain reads KAGVTQTPRYLIKTRGQQVTLSCSPISGHRSVSWYQQTPGQGLQFLFEYFSETQRNKGNFPGRFSGRQFSNSRSEMNVSTLELGDSALYLCASSLGGPVETQYFGPGTRLLVL.

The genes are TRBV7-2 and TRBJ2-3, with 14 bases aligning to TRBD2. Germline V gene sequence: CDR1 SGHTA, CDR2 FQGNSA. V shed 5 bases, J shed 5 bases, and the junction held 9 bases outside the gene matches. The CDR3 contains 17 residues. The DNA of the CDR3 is TGTGCCAGCAGCCCCGCAAGACTAGCGGGGGGGGTAGATACGCAGTATTTT. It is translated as CASSPARLAGGVDTQYF.

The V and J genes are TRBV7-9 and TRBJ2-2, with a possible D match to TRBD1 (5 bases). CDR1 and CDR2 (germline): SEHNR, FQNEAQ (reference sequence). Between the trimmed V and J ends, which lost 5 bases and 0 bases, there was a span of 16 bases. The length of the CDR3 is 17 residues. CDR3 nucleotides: TGTGCCAGCAGCCATCCGACAGCGTTCGCGAACACCGGGGAGCTGTTTTTT. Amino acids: CASSHPTAFANTGELFF.

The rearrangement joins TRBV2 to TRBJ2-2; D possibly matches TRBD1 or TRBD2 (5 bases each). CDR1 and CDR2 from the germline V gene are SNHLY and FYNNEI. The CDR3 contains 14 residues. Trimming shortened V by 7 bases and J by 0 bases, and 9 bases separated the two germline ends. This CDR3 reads CASTSGPNTGELFF. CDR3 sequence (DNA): TGTGCCAGCACTTCGGGACCGAACACCGGGGAGCTGTTTTTT.

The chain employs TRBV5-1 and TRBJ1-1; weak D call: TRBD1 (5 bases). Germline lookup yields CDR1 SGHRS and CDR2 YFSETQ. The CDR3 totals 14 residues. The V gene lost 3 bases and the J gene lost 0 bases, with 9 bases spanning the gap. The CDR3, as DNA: TGCGCCAGCAGCTCGGAGGGGTTGAACACTGAAGCTTTCTTT. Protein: CASSSEGLNTEAFF.